The clone carrying this T cell receptor beta chain was counted at least ten times. As yet, its antigen is unknown. One junction end disagrees with the germline gene, perhaps due to a read error. This CDR3 region has 16 residues. Germline CDR1 SNHLY, CDR2 FYNNEI. The sample belongs to a study of regulatory T cells in long-lasting Graves disease. In the study overall: The term persistent Graves' disease signified upward of 5 years on antithyroid drugs with positive TSH receptor antibodies.

Regarding time point: persistent/refractory GD, antithyroid drugs over 5 years with positive TRAb. PBMC-derived RNA was used for the TCR library. The study, taken as a whole, reports: Patients with persistent disease shared around 2,700 public clonotypes, outpacing the approximately 920 shared by new patients.

Arm-PCR of CDR3 regions and iRepertoire HTBI primers were used to build TCR beta libraries. From the multiplex PCR reads, TCRdb called clonotypes with MiXCR, one entry per CDR3 protein. The sample records 400,000 to 450,000 distinct CDR3 sequences, around 24% being singletons. The specimen comprised peripheral blood mononuclear cells (PBMCs), sampled when the disease was refractory, from a patient treated with antithyroid drugs. V and J are TRBV2 and TRBJ2-2; D might be TRBD2 (6 bases). The receptor was derived from a female donor with Graves disease. For the CDR3, the DNA is TGTGCCAGCAGCGAAGGGACTGCCCAACGATCCGGGGAGCTGTTTTTT. This codes for CASSEGTAQRSGELFF.